This T cell receptor beta chain stems from a study of blood T cell repertoires in COVID-19. Across the study: Spain, Italy and the United States supplied samples that represented acute and convalescent COVID-19. Sources were T cells, B-cell-depleted T cells, or PBMCs; the material itself was cDNA or gDNA.

CDR1 and CDR2 (germline): MNHEY, SVGEGT. The V segment lost 4 bases and the J segment 0 bases; nucleotides outside the gene matches: 4. CDR3 length equals 15 residues. Per the authors' pipeline: The assay estimated nucleated cells by amplifying reference gene primers. Clones were sequenced by immunoSEQ multiplex PCR, and TCRdb holds only the in-frame ones, with some missing. From that table come the V and J calls and clone size; the DNA was used to work out D and trimming. This repertoire shows 130,000 to 150,000 clones, around 85% found once; its top ten account for about 3%. The gene calls are TRBV6-2 or TRBV6-3 and TRBJ1-1; 8 bases match TRBD1. The sample was peripheral blood. The receptor was derived from a woman between 40 and 55 years old with active or convalescent COVID-19. In DNA form, the CDR3 reads TGTGCCAGCAGTTCGCCGACAGGGGTGAACACTGAAGCTTTCTTT. Its translation: CASSSPTGVNTEAFF.